Listed here are 21 T cell receptor beta chains from one sample, sequenced in a study of response to subunit inactivated influenza vaccine. From the RT-PCR reads, TCRdb called clonotypes with MiXCR, one entry per CDR3 protein. The sample lists over 150,000 distinct CDR3 sequences, under 13% occurring once. Here the sequenced sample was non-naive T cells sorted from PBMCs, taken around seven weeks after vaccination. The receptors here all came from a man between 50 and 59 years old who received an inactivated influenza vaccine.

This chain connects TRBV6-2 or TRBV6-3 to TRBJ2-1; 10 bases fit TRBD2. The CDR3 has 21 amino acids. The germline V gene has CDR1 MNHEY and CDR2 SVGEGT. V shed 0 bases, J shed 7 bases, and the junction held 21 bases outside the gene matches. The CDR3 coding sequence is TGTGCCAGCAGTTACTCGATTTCAGCGGGGGGGTGGGTTTTTTCGAAGAATGAGCAGTTCTTC. It translates to CASSYSISAGGWVFSKNEQFF.

The gene calls are TRBV6-5 and TRBJ1-1; D call uncertain. Germline V gene data show CDR1 as MNHEY and CDR2 as SVGAGI. The CDR3 has 13 amino acids. Trimming left V 3 bases short and J 6 bases short, with 11 bases between. The CDR3 DNA reads as TGTGCCAGCAGTTATTATGAGAGGTCTGAAGCTTTCTTT. Amino acid sequence: CASSYYERSEAFF.

This chain uses TRBV28 with TRBJ2-2; maybe TRBD1 (6 bases). The CDR3 spans 18 residues. Deletions cut 7 bases from V and 0 bases from J, with 21 bases between. Germline V gene sequence: CDR1 MDHEN, CDR2 SYDVKM. CDR3 DNA: TGTGCCAGCAACGAACTTCAAAGGGGACACGCGAACACCGGGGAGCTGTTTTTT. Its translation is CASNELQRGHANTGELFF.

This clonotype was picked up many times. The CDR3 sequence: CASSYKGEDSEAFF. For the CDR3, the DNA is TGCGCCAGCAGCTACAAGGGTGAGGACTCTGAAGCTTTCTTT. The chain carries TRBV4-1 and TRBJ1-1, with no clear D. From germline, CDR1 is MGHRA and CDR2 YSYEKL. The CDR3 runs 14 residues. The V end was cut by 5 bases, the J end by 6 bases, with 16 bases between.

This clonotype has a count of ten or more. The chain uses TRBV12-3 or TRBV12-4 and TRBJ2-1; 12 nucleotides match TRBD2. Trimming at V came to 4 bases and at J to 12 bases, leaving 1 base not matched to a gene. This CDR3 region has 12 residues. DNA for the CDR3: TGTGCCAGCAGTTCTAGCGGGGGGGCGCAGTTCTTC. This encodes CASSSSGGAQFF.

This clonotype was counted at least ten times. The chain combines TRBV15 with TRBJ2-7; D gene ambiguous. V was clipped by 0 bases and J by 0 bases, with 12 bases between them. The CDR3 covers 16 residues. Germline V lookup: CDR1 LNHNV, CDR2 YYDKDF (reference sequence). CDR3 sequence reads: CATSRDLARYSYEQYF. The CDR3, as DNA: TGTGCCACCAGCAGAGATCTTGCCAGGTACTCCTACGAGCAGTACTTC.

This clonotype was seen ten or more times. In DNA form, the CDR3 reads TGTGCCAGCAGCCAAAGTTACCGTGCTGAAGCTTTCTTT. This codes for CASSQSYRAEAFF. The rearrangement uses TRBV3-1 and TRBJ1-1, with unresolved D. The V and J ends lost 2 bases and 6 bases respectively, with 10 bases between them. Germline CDR1 LGHDT, CDR2 YNNKEL (reference sequence). The CDR3 is 13 amino acids.

Many counts were recorded for this clonotype. This rearrangement joins TRBV29-1 to TRBJ2-7; TRBD1 might be the D (6 bases). Germline assignment: CDR1 SQVTM and CDR2 ANQGSEA. This CDR3 spans 16 amino acids. V was trimmed by 2 bases and J by 7 bases, leaving 24 bases between them. CDR3 sequence: CSVEQPTGTSGGEQYF. The CDR3 DNA reads as TGCAGCGTTGAACAACCGACCGGGACATCGGGCGGGGAGCAGTACTTC.

The rearrangement joins TRBV6-2 or TRBV6-3 to TRBJ2-7; 10 bases agree with TRBD2. Germline CDR1 and CDR2: MNHEY and SVGEGT. The CDR3 covers 14 residues. The V segment lost 6 bases and the J segment 2 bases; nucleotides outside the gene matches: 4. CDR3 residues: CASRKTSGPYEQYF. In nucleotides, the CDR3 is TGTGCCAGCAGGAAGACTAGCGGGCCCTACGAGCAGTACTTC.

This clonotype was counted only a few times. The genes are TRBV11-2 and TRBJ2-7; TRBD2 matches at 10 bases. With 1 base clipped from V and 3 bases from J, the junction kept 9 bases outside the gene matches. Germline V lookup: CDR1 SGHAT, CDR2 FQNNGV. The CDR3 has 17 residues. The CDR3 region has the DNA TGTGCCAGCAGCTTAGTTTACATCTCTAGCGGGAGCTACGAGCAGTACTTC. Its translation is CASSLVYISSGSYEQYF.

The rearrangement joins TRBV28 to TRBJ2-1; D unclear. V was pared by 6 bases and J by 7 bases, with 7 bases between. Per the germline V gene, CDR1 is MDHEN and CDR2 is SYDVKM. This CDR3 is built from 11 residues. The CDR3 protein is CASRVANEQFF. The CDR3, as DNA: TGTGCCAGCAGAGTCGCTAATGAGCAGTTCTTC.

Note on this clonotype: Mismatch with germline at one junction end may stem from a read error. The gene calls are TRBV20-1 and TRBJ1-1, with TRBD1 matching 7 bases. Germline V gene data show CDR1 as DFQATT and CDR2 as SNEGSKA (reference sequence). This CDR3 spans 13 amino acids. The CDR3 DNA reads as TGCAGTGCCCCTGGACAGGAAGGCACTGAAGCCTTCTTT. This translates into CSAPGQEGTEAFF.

This sequence joins TRBV7-2 and TRBJ2-5, with 10 bases that match TRBD2. The germline V gene encodes CDR1 SGHTA and CDR2 FQGNSA. Unmatched junction bases numbered 2, after V lost 0 bases and J lost 1 base. The CDR3 covers 16 residues. The CDR3 is CASSLAIAGGQETQYF. The CDR3 coding sequence is TGTGCCAGCAGCTTAGCGATAGCGGGGGGCCAAGAGACCCAGTACTTC.

The sample holds many counts of this clonotype. V is TRBV5-1 and J is TRBJ1-1; weak D call: TRBD1 (6 bases). The CDR3 covers 13 residues. Looked up from germline, CDR1 is SGHRS and CDR2 is YFSETQ. Trimming shortened V by 4 bases and J by 4 bases, and 11 bases separated the two germline ends. CDR3 DNA: TGCGCCAGCAGCCCAGGGGCGGTCACTGAAGCTTTCTTT. Its protein product is CASSPGAVTEAFF.

This clonotype appeared many times. The germline gene is not matched at one end of the junction; a read error may be the cause. The V gene is TRBV5-1, the J gene TRBJ2-3; TRBD2 is a possible D gene (5 bases). The CDR3 is 13 amino acids. CDR1 is SGHRS and CDR2 is YFSETQ in the germline V gene. CDR3 in amino acids: CASSLTGTDTQYF. The CDR3 DNA is TGTGCCAGCAGCTTGACGGGGACAGATACGCAGTATTTT. The full variable domain, completed using reference TRBV5-1 and TRBJ2-3, is KAGVTQTPRYLIKTRGQQVTLSCSPISGHRSVSWYQQTPGQGLQFLFEYFSETQRNKGNFPGRFSGRQFSNSRSEMNVSTLELGDSALYLCASSLTGTDTQYFGPGTRLTVL.

A few counts support this clonotype. The chain employs TRBV10-2 and TRBJ1-3, with a possible D match to TRBD1 (5 bases). The length of the CDR3 is 14 residues. CDR1 is WSHSY, CDR2 SAAADI, per germline. Trimming left V 6 bases short and J 4 bases short, with 13 bases between. The CDR3 loop is CASSPDSQGNTIYF. CDR3 DNA sequence: TGCGCCAGCAGCCCCGACAGCCAGGGAAACACCATATATTTT.

The table lists this clonotype with a few counts. The CDR3 DNA reads TGTGCCAGCAGCCCCGGGGGGTACAACAATGAGCAGTTCTTC. It specifies CASSPGGYNNEQFF. The chain carries TRBV6-2 or TRBV6-3 and TRBJ2-1; 7 positions match TRBD2. The CDR3 consists of 14 residues. With 6 bases clipped from V and 5 bases from J, the junction kept 7 bases outside the gene matches. Germline V CDR1 and CDR2: MNHEY, SVGEGT.

The chain employs TRBV6-2 or TRBV6-3 and TRBJ2-3, with TRBD1 matching over 11 bases. Trimming took 0 bases from V and 4 from J; bases not matched to a gene: 3. The germline CDR1 and CDR2 sequences are MNHEY and SVGEGT. This CDR3 spans 16 amino acids. CDR3 bases: TGTGCCAGCAGTTACTCCCCGGGACAGGGGGCAGATACGCAGTATTTT. Its protein is CASSYSPGQGADTQYF.

This clonotype was counted only a few times. The rearrangement joins TRBV20-1 to TRBJ1-1; no clear D. Germline V gene data show CDR1 as DFQATT and CDR2 as SNEGSKA (reference sequence). The V end lost 4 bases, the J end lost 0 bases, and 15 bases lay between the germline ends. The CDR3 is made up of 15 amino acids. In nucleotides, the CDR3 is TGCAGTGCTACACAGAAAGGACGGATGAACACTGAAGCTTTCTTT. It yields the protein CSATQKGRMNTEAFF.

At least ten counts were recorded for this clonotype. The chain combines TRBV12-3 or TRBV12-4 with TRBJ1-1; maybe TRBD1 (6 bases). CDR3 length: 16 residues. Trimming took 5 bases from V and 3 from J, leaving 19 bases between them. The CDR3 spells CASSAARGRLYTEAFF. CDR3 coding DNA: TGTGCCAGCAGTGCCGCCAGGGGAAGGTTGTACACTGAAGCTTTCTTT.

The genes are TRBV20-1 and TRBJ1-4; D possibly corresponds to TRBD1 (5 bases). CDR3 length equals 14 residues. Germline V gene lookup returns CDR1 DFQATT and CDR2 SNEGSKA (reference sequence). V dropped 6 bases and J dropped 5 bases, with 16 bases sitting between them. The CDR3 DNA reads TGCAGTGCCGTTGTCGGGGGTGGGAATGAAAAACTGTTTTTT. Translating it yields CSAVVGGGNEKLFF.